The rows below give T cell receptor beta chains drawn from one sample of a study of blood T cell repertoires in COVID-19. Assay: immunoSEQ multiplex PCR; the TCRdb copy retains only in-frame clones and omits some. This repertoire shows 150,000 to 170,000 clones, about 81% found once; its top ten account for more than 5.5%. Sequencing input: PBMCs or T cells enriched from blood (not recorded which). The receptor set was obtained from a man in his fifties who had recovered from COVID-19. Both conserved end residues are part of each CDR3.

v_call: TRBV7-2; cdr3_aa: CASSLVPGNTEAFF
v_call: TRBV6-5; cdr3_aa: CASRLETGGPDTQYF
v_call: TRBV6-1; cdr3_aa: CASSESWGVGNQPQHF
v_call: TRBV3-1/TRBV3-2; cdr3_aa: CASSPTSSGGETQYF
v_call: TRBV7-2; cdr3_aa: CASSLFGGGDSGELFF
v_call: TRBV11-2; cdr3_aa: CASSWVAGEQFF
v_call: TRBV27; cdr3_aa: CASSPTGTRSNQPQHF
v_call: TRBV6-6; cdr3_aa: CASSPGTGRGSPNSPLHF
v_call: TRBV19; cdr3_aa: CASSIAPPRVQPQHF
v_call: TRBV11-2; cdr3_aa: CASSSRQGLNTEAFF
v_call: TRBV5-1; cdr3_aa: CASSATGSGANVLTF
v_call: TRBV29-1; cdr3_aa: CSVAGLWGLNTGELFF
v_call: TRBV6-5; cdr3_aa: CASSRTDNSYEQYF
v_call: TRBV3-1/TRBV3-2; cdr3_aa: CASSHYGQGETQYF
v_call: TRBV6-6; cdr3_aa: CASSKRTGGGQPQHF
v_call: TRBV6-1; cdr3_aa: CASSELGGAFGANVLTF
v_call: TRBV19; cdr3_aa: CASSMGPRQGVEKLFF
v_call: TRBV19; cdr3_aa: CASSMEFSAVNTIYF
v_call: TRBV9; cdr3_aa: CASSVAPTGGELFF
v_call: TRBV20-1; cdr3_aa: CSASSVSGGADTQYF
v_call: TRBV3-1/TRBV3-2; cdr3_aa: CASSQDSNQPQHF
v_call: TRBV7-2; cdr3_aa: CASSAGVNTEAFF
v_call: TRBV18; cdr3_aa: CASSSRDTRMDTEAFF
v_call: TRBV2; cdr3_aa: CAGSAWMGGQPQHF
v_call: TRBV19; cdr3_aa: CASSEGRFVDTQYF
v_call: TRBV6-2/TRBV6-3; cdr3_aa: CASSYERQGQETQYF
v_call: TRBV7-2; cdr3_aa: CASSSTRTGGMGYTF
v_call: TRBV19; cdr3_aa: CASSPLAGGRDEQFF
v_call: TRBV5-1; cdr3_aa: CASSPTGDSGNTIYF
v_call: TRBV25-1; cdr3_aa: CASSDIQGYYGYTF
v_call: TRBV6-5; cdr3_aa: CASRSRGPGGYTF
v_call: TRBV30; cdr3_aa: CAWSVRQNSPLHF
v_call: TRBV2; cdr3_aa: CASSGQGGVEGYGYTF
v_call: TRBV7-9; cdr3_aa: CASSLELAPNNEQFF
v_call: TRBV18; cdr3_aa: CASSPTGTNQPQHF
v_call: TRBV18; cdr3_aa: CASSPQNKGSYEQYF
v_call: TRBV3-1/TRBV3-2; cdr3_aa: CASSQRGGTYEQYF